The 23 T cell receptor beta chains below all came from one sample that was sequenced in a study of cytomegalovirus exposure and HLA in healthy donors. PCR used 60 Vbeta primers and 13 Jbeta primers. Repertoires were generated with immunoSEQ multiplex PCR, while TCRdb's copy carries only in-frame clones and drops some. The data contain 150,000 to 200,000 clones, roughly four fifths of them singletons. The specimen sequenced was PBMCs. The receptors were gathered from a woman under 30 in good health and CMV-seropositive.

The chain has TRBV13 and TRBJ1-4; D is ambiguous. Germline V lookup: CDR1 PRHDT, CDR2 FYEKMQ (reference sequence). Trimming left V 0 bases short and J 8 bases short, with 7 bases between. The CDR3 is made up of 13 amino acids. The CDR3 reads CASSLGVGEKLFF. CDR3 in DNA: TGTGCCAGCAGCTTAGGGGTGGGCGAAAAACTGTTTTTT.

The J gene is TRBJ1-5, the V gene TRBV7-9; 7 nucleotides line up with TRBD1. From germline, CDR1 is SEHNR and CDR2 FQNEAQ (reference sequence). J was trimmed by 6 bases and V by 1 base; bases with no gene match: 15. The CDR3 has 18 amino acids. CDR3 DNA sequence: TGTGCCAGCAGCTTAGAACCTAAACTGACAGGGAGAGGTCAGCCCCAGCATTTT. Translated: CASSLEPKLTGRGQPQHF.

Worth noting for this clone: A read error may account for a junction end that differs from germline. The chain employs TRBV7-9 and TRBJ2-7; TRBD2 matches at 11 bases. In germline, CDR1 is SEHNR, CDR2 FQNEAQ (reference sequence). The CDR3 contains 16 residues. The CDR3 nucleotides are TGTTCCAGCAGCTTTAGCGGGGGGGCCAACTACTACGAGCAGTACTTC. It is translated as CSSSFSGGANYYEQYF.

The V and J genes are TRBV5-6 and TRBJ2-5, with D possibly matching TRBD1 (6 bases). V gave up 0 bases and J gave up 6 bases, with 9 bases separating them. The CDR3 is made up of 13 amino acids. Germline V gene lookup returns CDR1 SGHDT and CDR2 YYEEEE. The chain's CDR3 is CASSLAGGQTQYF. The CDR3, as DNA: TGTGCCAGCAGCTTGGCTGGGGGCCAGACCCAGTACTTC.

The CDR3 nucleotides read TGTGCCAGCGTGCGGAGCACAGATACGCAGTATTTT. This translates into CASVRSTDTQYF. This chain uses TRBV2 with TRBJ2-3; D is ambiguous. The V gene lost 8 bases and the J gene lost 0 bases, with 6 bases spanning the gap. The CDR3 extends over 12 amino acids. Germline values: CDR1 SNHLY, CDR2 FYNNEI.

As DNA, the CDR3 is TGCGCCAGCAGTGAGTTGCAGGATGGTAGGCAGTACTTC. This encodes CASSELQDGRQYF. The chain links TRBV10-2 to TRBJ2-7; unclear D gene. The CDR3 contains 13 residues. Germline values: CDR1 WSHSY, CDR2 SAAADI. Trimming took off 1 base at V and 9 bases at J, with 13 bases between the two ends.

The gene calls are TRBV7-9 and TRBJ2-1, with TRBD2 matching over 8 bases. V trimming: 6 bases; J trimming: 7 bases; junction bases outside the gene matches: 17. Germline V gene data show CDR1 as SEHNR and CDR2 as FQNEAQ (reference sequence). This CDR3 contains 17 residues. CDR3 sequence: CASRPSLGGGGSNEQFF. Here the CDR3 DNA reads TGTGCCAGCAGGCCCTCCTTGGGGGGCGGGGGGTCGAATGAGCAGTTCTTC.

The sample holds a few counts of this clone. The V and J genes are TRBV5-4 and TRBJ2-7; TRBD2 agrees at 7 bases. The germline V gene encodes CDR1 SGHNT and CDR2 YYREEE (reference sequence). The CDR3 spans 15 residues. Unmatched junction bases numbered 9, after V lost 3 bases and J lost 3 bases. In DNA, the CDR3 is TGTGCCAGCAGCTCAAGGGGAGCGGGATACTACGAGCAGTACTTC. Amino acid sequence: CASSSRGAGYYEQYF.

The V and J genes are TRBV25-1 and TRBJ1-2; D not certain. Trimming left V 2 bases short and J 4 bases short, with 11 bases between. The CDR3 extends over 14 amino acids. Per germline, CDR1 MGHDK and CDR2 SYGVNS. The CDR3 spells CASSERGLGYGYTF. The CDR3 DNA sequence: TGTGCCAGCAGTGAACGCGGCCTCGGCTATGGCTACACCTTC.

The sample holds a few counts of this clone. The gene calls are TRBV5-6 and TRBJ2-7, with a tentative D call TRBD2 (6 bases). CDR1 is SGHDT and CDR2 is YYEEEE in the germline V gene. The CDR3 sequence is 13 residues long. Trimming left V 0 bases short and J 6 bases short, with 10 bases between. The CDR3 bases are TGTGCCAGCAGCTTGGGGGCGGGATTCGAGCAGTACTTC. It is translated as CASSLGAGFEQYF. The variable domain in full, with the rest retrieved from reference TRBV5-6 and TRBJ2-7, is DAGVTQSPTHLIKTRGQQVTLRCSPKSGHDTVSWYQQALGQGPQFIFQYYEEEERQRGNFPDRFSGHQFPNYSSELNVNALLLGDSALYLCASSLGAGFEQYFGPGTRLTVT.

For the CDR3, the DNA is TGTGCCTGGACCAGCGGGGGGGCTGGGGCAGATACGCAGTATTTT. Protein product: CAWTSGGAGADTQYF. The V and J genes are TRBV30 and TRBJ2-3; 10 bases align to TRBD2. The CDR3 runs 15 residues. After removal of 4 bases from V and 4 bases from J, the junction contained 8 bases not matched to a gene. CDR1 and CDR2 from the germline V gene are GTSNPN and SVGIG (reference sequence).

V usage is TRBV18 and J usage is TRBJ2-7; 7 bases are shared with TRBD1. The CDR3 covers 12 residues. Trimming removed 6 bases from V and 6 bases from J; junction bases left unmatched: 5. Germline V CDR1 and CDR2: KGHSH, LQKENI. This chain's CDR3 is CASSNTGVEQYF. The CDR3 region has the DNA TGTGCCAGCTCCAACACAGGGGTCGAGCAGTACTTC.

The V and J genes are TRBV4-1 and TRBJ1-2; the match to TRBD1 covers 7 bases. The CDR3 has 15 amino acids. V dropped 4 bases and J dropped 4; count of bases not matched to a gene: 9. Looked up from germline, CDR1 is MGHRA and CDR2 is YSYEKL. CDR3 region: CASSLQGDRSYGYTF. CDR3 in DNA: TGCGCCAGCAGCCTCCAGGGGGACAGAAGCTATGGCTACACCTTC.

This chain joins TRBV4-2 and TRBJ2-1; tentatively, D is TRBD2 (6 bases). The CDR3 length is 19 residues. Trimming took 0 bases from V and 4 from J, leaving 22 bases between them. Per the germline V gene, CDR1 is LGHNA and CDR2 is YNFKEQ. The CDR3 region is CASSQDWLSRDGLYNEQFF. CDR3 nucleotide sequence: TGTGCCAGCAGCCAAGATTGGTTGTCGCGGGACGGATTATACAATGAGCAGTTCTTC.

J is TRBJ1-2 and V is TRBV7-8; tentatively, D is TRBD1 (6 bases). The CDR3 has 12 residues. V was shortened by 6 bases and J by 8 bases, with 13 bases between the two germline ends. The germline CDR1 and CDR2 sequences are SGHVS and FQNEAQ. CDR3 sequence: CASSKTGLGYTF. In DNA, the CDR3 is TGTGCCAGCAGTAAGACAGGCCTCGGCTACACCTTC.

J is TRBJ1-1 and V is TRBV14; possible D gene TRBD1, 6 bases. With 3 bases removed from V and 3 bases from J, the gap between germline ends came to 8 bases. The CDR3 length is 13 residues. Germline lookup yields CDR1 SGHDN and CDR2 FVKESK. Here the CDR3 DNA reads TGTGCCAGCAGCCAGCACAGGGACACTGAAGCTTTCTTT. Protein: CASSQHRDTEAFF.

This chain connects TRBV6-1 to TRBJ1-6; tentative D call: TRBD1 (5 bases). The CDR3 has 14 amino acids. CDR1 is MNHNS, CDR2 SASEGT, per germline. The V end lost 5 bases, the J end lost 5 bases, and 10 bases lay between the germline ends. CDR3 DNA: TGTGCCAGCAGTTCCGGACACCATAATTCACCCCTCCACTTT. Translation: CASSSGHHNSPLHF.

This clone has just one count. The rearrangement joins TRBV27 to TRBJ1-5; TRBD1 matches at 8 bases. Germline V gives CDR1 MNHEY, CDR2 SMNVEV (reference sequence). J gave up 1 base and V 1 base, and 6 bases lay outside the gene matches. The CDR3 consists of 17 residues. The CDR3 DNA reads as TGTGCCAGCAGTTTATTAGGGACAGGAGGGAGCAATCAGCCCCAGCATTTT. It specifies CASSLLGTGGSNQPQHF.

The gene calls are TRBV5-4 and TRBJ1-1; the D gene is possibly TRBD1 (5 bases). The CDR3 is 12 amino acids. Between the trimmed V and J ends, which lost 3 bases and 7 bases, there was a span of 10 bases. Germline lookup yields CDR1 SGHNT and CDR2 YYREEE (reference sequence). The CDR3 DNA sequence: TGTGCCAGCAGCTGGGGGGAAGGTGAAGCTTTCTTT. The encoded protein is CASSWGEGEAFF.

This clone was seen only once. Other DNA sequences in this specimen translate into the identical CDR3. The CDR3 sequence is CASSVTGSLNYGYTF. CDR3 DNA: TGTGCCAGCAGTGTAACGGGGTCCCTAAACTATGGCTACACCTTC. This chain uses TRBV2 with TRBJ1-2; D unresolved. Deletions cut 4 bases from V and 2 bases from J, with 14 bases between. The CDR3 totals 15 residues. Germline V CDR1 and CDR2: SNHLY, FYNNEI.

V is TRBV4-3 and J is TRBJ1-6; D perhaps matches TRBD1 (6 bases). CDR1 LGHNA and CDR2 YSLEER come from the germline V gene. The CDR3 runs to 15 residues. The V end lost 0 bases, the J end lost 7 bases, and 10 bases lay between the germline ends. The CDR3 region has the DNA TGCGCCAGCAGCCAAGAGCCAGGGGTGAATTCACCCCTCCACTTT. Protein product: CASSQEPGVNSPLHF.

This rearrangement joins TRBV19 to TRBJ1-1; 10 bases agree with TRBD1. CDR3 length: 15 residues. V trimming: 6 bases; J trimming: 5 bases; junction bases outside the gene matches: 9. Per the germline V gene, CDR1 is LNHDA and CDR2 is SQIVND (reference sequence). The CDR3 DNA reads as TGTGCCAGTAGCTGGGACAGGGGTGTCGGAACTGAAGCTTTCTTT. It encodes CASSWDRGVGTEAFF.

This rearrangement joins TRBV7-3 to TRBJ2-2, with 10 positions matching TRBD2. The CDR3 contains 15 residues. Germline V gene data show CDR1 as SGHTA and CDR2 as FQGTGA. J was trimmed by 7 bases and V by 5 bases; bases with no gene match: 7. The CDR3 bases are TGTGCCAGCAGCATCAGCGGGGGGGCCCTCGGGGAGCTGTTTTTT. Its translation: CASSISGGALGELFF.